This T cell receptor (beta chain) is drawn from a study of metastatic and nonmetastatic thyroid tumors. Study background: Comparison of repertoires was carried out across blood and tumor or nodule tissue from malignant and benign thyroid patients.

Thyroid surgery was performed in patients who had received no treatment beforehand. Source study methods: Built for papillary thyroid cancer, a distant-metastasis classifier drew on CDR3 differences across clinicopathological groups. From the PCR reads, TCRdb re-called clones with MiXCR. What appears here as the V and J calls and clone size reflects TCRdb's work, not the paper's. The table has about 11,000 clones, around 30% seen once. This clone was seen many times. Its cognate antigen is unknown. This CDR3 contains 13 residues. Looked up from germline, CDR1 is SGDLS and CDR2 is YYNGEE. V was trimmed by 0 bases and J by 7 bases, leaving 10 bases between them. Study-level findings and limits: Relative to benign nodules, malignant thyroid tumors were reportedly characterized by significantly elevated TCR beta diversity in blood and tumor.

The sequencing sample was made of tumor tissue. The chain has TRBV9 and TRBJ1-2; D is perhaps TRBD1 (5 bases). This TCR was sampled from a female donor with papillary thyroid cancer or a benign thyroid nodule (not recorded which). Some clones in this sample may be carry-over from other donors' samples. The CDR3 is CASSVEQGGGYTF. DNA for the CDR3: TGTGCCAGCAGCGTAGAGCAGGGAGGTGGCTACACCTTC.